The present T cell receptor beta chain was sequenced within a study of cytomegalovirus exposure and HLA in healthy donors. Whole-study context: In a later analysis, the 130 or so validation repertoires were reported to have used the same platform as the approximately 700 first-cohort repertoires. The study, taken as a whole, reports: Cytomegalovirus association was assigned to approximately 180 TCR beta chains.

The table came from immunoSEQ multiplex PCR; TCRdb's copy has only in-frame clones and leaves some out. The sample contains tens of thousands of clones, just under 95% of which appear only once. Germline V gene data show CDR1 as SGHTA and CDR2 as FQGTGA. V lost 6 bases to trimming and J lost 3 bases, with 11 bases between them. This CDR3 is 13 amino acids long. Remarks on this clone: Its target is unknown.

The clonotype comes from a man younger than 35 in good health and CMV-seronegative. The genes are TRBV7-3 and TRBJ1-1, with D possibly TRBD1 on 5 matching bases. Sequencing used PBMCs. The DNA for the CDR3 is TGTGCCAGCAGTAGGACGGGGGACACTGAAGCTTTCTTT. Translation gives CASSRTGDTEAFF. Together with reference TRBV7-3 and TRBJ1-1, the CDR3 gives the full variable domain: GAGVSQTPSNKVTEKGKYVELRCDPISGHTALYWYRQSLGQGPEFLIYFQGTGAADDSGLPNDRFFAVRPEGSVSTLKIQRTERGDSAVYLCASSRTGDTEAFFGQGTRLTVV.